This TCR beta chain was documented in a study of blood T cells in healthy people across ages (dated by TCRdb to the mid-2010s). Turning to the overall study: In model experiments, template switching captured about one uniquely barcoded TCR beta cDNA molecule for every two T cells. Age-related changes in TCR beta repertoire diversity were measured in the study by deep sequencing normalized with unique cDNA molecular identifiers. To avoid experimental bias, donors of different ages were spread randomly across the sequencing lanes. For two donors (one aged 18 to 29 and one aged 80 or older), the study analyzed two additional independent replicas of 1 million unique cDNA reads from the same blood draw. The donors were split into four age groups: young (average about 15 years), middle-aged (39), aged (more than 60) and long-lived (under 90). On the study overall, not on this receptor specifically: The percentage of naive T cells measured by flow cytometry correlated strongly with observed TCR beta diversity. Conclusive comparison of naive and antigen-experienced compartments was prevented by the profiling of bulk unsorted PBMCs. Estimates of total diversity based on one million sequenced T cells were considered lower bounds and underestimates. Compared with the aged group, more naive CD4+ T cells, fewer expanded clones and increased TCR diversity were shown by the long-lived group, suggesting age selection. As age increased, observed TCR beta diversity per million T cells dropped in a roughly linear way, and a significant reduction was already evident by age about 36. Donor CMV infection status was unknown, potentially confounding age-related changes in expanded clonotypes.

Donors were about 36 systemically healthy Caucasian individuals from Russia aged roughly 6 to 100 years. Ten milliliters of peripheral blood were drawn from each donor into EDTA-treated Vacutainer tubes. Ficoll-Paque density-gradient centrifugation was used to isolate PBMCs, with at least 7 million obtained per sample. Trizol reagent was used to extract total RNA from PBMCs, with at least 6 micrograms per sample. For every donor, flow cytometry on a PBMC aliquot measured the percentage of naive CD45RAhigh/CD27high T cells. The library was built by means of 5' RACE. The listed sequencing device is Illumina HiSeq 2500. A second roughly 6 to 12 cycle PCR used a sample-barcoded 5' primer and a J-beta primer mix. A template-switch 5' adaptor carrying 12 random nucleotides introduced a unique molecular identifier onto each TCR beta cDNA molecule. Each sample yielded at least 3 million CDR3-containing paired-end reads. First-strand cDNA was synthesized from all RNA with the Mint cDNA synthesis kit, primed by a TRBC-specific oligonucleotide. Following uracil-DNA glycosylase treatment, a first 18-cycle PCR with universal primers M1SS and BC2_uni_R was performed on all cDNA. In the original analysis: For normalization, 1 million high-quality reads were randomly selected from each sample, with every read carrying a distinct molecular identifier. Reads sharing molecular identifiers were discarded rather than binned into consensus sequences. MiTCR, set to a Q25 quality threshold and the strictest error-elimination algorithm, was used for CDR3 identification, clonotype clustering and error correction. A nonparametric unseen species model with Euler transformation was used to estimate lower-bound total TCR beta diversity. Through fastp at Q25 and MiXCR, TCRdb rebuilt clones from the public reads, retaining in-frame beta chains. Rows are unified per CDR3 protein, each entry keeping the most common DNA and genes. TCRdb, not the original authors, processed these V and J calls. The sample has 650,000 to 700,000 distinct CDR3 sequences on record, about 30% of them singletons. The top ten hold 15% of the sample.

Sequences MNHNS (CDR1) and SASEGT (CDR2) are obtained from the germline V gene. The CDR3 covers 12 residues, taking in both the cysteine and the phenylalanine. Only the CDR3 DNA is retained, 36 bases long and in frame from the first base. The V and J ends are trimmed by 6 bases and 9 bases, leaving 13 bases between them. Comments on this clonotype: There is no known antigen for this receptor. Within one base of it there is no much larger clone, and no base qualities were kept.

This receptor chain uses TRBV6-1 and TRBJ2-3; a confident D gene designation cannot be given. The sequence was collected from an elderly woman in good health. Donor details come from another sample of the same person, matched by shared clones. What was sequenced was blood. CDR3 loop: CASSLVSATQYF. The bases read TGTGCCAGCAGCTTAGTATCGGCCACGCAGTATTTT.